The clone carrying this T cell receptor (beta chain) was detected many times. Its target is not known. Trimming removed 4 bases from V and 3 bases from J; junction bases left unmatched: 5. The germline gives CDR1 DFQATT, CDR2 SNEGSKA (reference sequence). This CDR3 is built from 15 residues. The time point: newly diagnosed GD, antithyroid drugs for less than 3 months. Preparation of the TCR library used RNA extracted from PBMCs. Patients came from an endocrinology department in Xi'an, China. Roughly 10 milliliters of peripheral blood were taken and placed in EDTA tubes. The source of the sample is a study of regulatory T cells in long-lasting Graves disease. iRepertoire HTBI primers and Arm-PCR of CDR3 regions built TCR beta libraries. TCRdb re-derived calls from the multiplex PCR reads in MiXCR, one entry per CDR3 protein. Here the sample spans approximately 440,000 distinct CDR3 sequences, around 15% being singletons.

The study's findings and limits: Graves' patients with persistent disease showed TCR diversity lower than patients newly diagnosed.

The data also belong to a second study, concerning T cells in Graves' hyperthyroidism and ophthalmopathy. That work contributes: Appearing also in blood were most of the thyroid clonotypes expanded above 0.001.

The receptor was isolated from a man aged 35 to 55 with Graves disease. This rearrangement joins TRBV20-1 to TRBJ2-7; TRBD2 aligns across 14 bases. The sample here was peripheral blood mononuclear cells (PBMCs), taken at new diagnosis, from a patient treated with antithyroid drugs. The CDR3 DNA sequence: TGCAGTGCTAATCCAGGGACTAGCGGGGGCTACGAGCAGTACTTC. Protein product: CSANPGTSGGYEQYF.